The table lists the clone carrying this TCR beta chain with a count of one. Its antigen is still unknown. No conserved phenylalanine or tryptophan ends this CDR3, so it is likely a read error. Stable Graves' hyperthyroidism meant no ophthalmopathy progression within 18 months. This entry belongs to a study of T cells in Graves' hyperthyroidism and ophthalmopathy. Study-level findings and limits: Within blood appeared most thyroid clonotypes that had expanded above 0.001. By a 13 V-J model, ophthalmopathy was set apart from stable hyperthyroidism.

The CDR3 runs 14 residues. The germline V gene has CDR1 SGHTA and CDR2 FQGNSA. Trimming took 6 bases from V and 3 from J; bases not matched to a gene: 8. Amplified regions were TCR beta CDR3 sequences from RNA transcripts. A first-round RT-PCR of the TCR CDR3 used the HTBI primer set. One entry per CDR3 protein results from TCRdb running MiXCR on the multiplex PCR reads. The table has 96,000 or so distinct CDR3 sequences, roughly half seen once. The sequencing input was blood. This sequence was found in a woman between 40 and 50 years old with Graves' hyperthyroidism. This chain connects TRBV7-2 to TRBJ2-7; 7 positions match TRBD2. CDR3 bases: TGTGCCAGCAGTGGCCGCGGGGGTCTCTACGAGCAGTACCTC. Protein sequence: CASSGRGGLYEQYL.